This TCR beta chain derives from a study of cytomegalovirus exposure and HLA in healthy donors. Study-level findings and limits: The authors later linked a missense DCLRE1C variant to TCR beta V- and J-gene trimming.

The PCR made use of 60 Vbeta and 13 Jbeta primers. The data were produced by immunoSEQ multiplex PCR, yet TCRdb's version contains in-frame clones alone and is incomplete. The profile shows about 200,000 clones, over 60% of them singletons. A word on this clone: Its specificity is not known.

The CDR3 sequence is 14 residues long. Germline CDR1 and CDR2: SQVTM and ANQGSEA. Trimming took 3 bases from V and 4 from J; bases not matched to a gene: 7. The TCR was taken from a male donor in good health and CMV-seronegative. This rearrangement joins TRBV29-1 to TRBJ2-3, with TRBD2 identical over 7 bases. Sequences were obtained from PBMCs. In nucleotides, the CDR3 is TGCAGCGTTGAGGGCGGGAGCGGCGCAGATACGCAGTATTTT. This encodes CSVEGGSGADTQYF.